The 29 T cell receptor beta chains listed next were all sequenced from one sample in a study of response to subunit inactivated influenza vaccine. TCRdb used MiXCR to reprocess the RT-PCR reads, holding one entry per CDR3 protein. The table records 590,000 or so distinct CDR3 sequences, 14% of them present only once. Here the sequenced sample was PBMCs from blood, taken around 14 days before vaccination. The source of these receptors is a man aged 45-65 years who received an inactivated influenza vaccine.

This clonotype was recorded a few times. The V and J genes are TRBV20-1 and TRBJ2-7; the D gene is possibly TRBD2 (6 bases). The germline V gene has CDR1 DFQATT and CDR2 SNEGSKA (reference sequence). The CDR3 is 15 residues long. The V gene lost 0 bases and the J gene lost 2 bases, with 14 bases spanning the gap. CDR3 in amino acids: CSARDSGRRTYEQYF. DNA of the CDR3: TGCAGTGCTAGAGATAGCGGCAGGCGAACCTACGAGCAGTACTTC.

This clonotype was seen ten or more times. The CDR3 bases are TGCAGCGTTTCGGCACTAGGGACAGTGAACACTGAAGCTTTCTTT. This encodes CSVSALGTVNTEAFF. V is TRBV29-1 and J is TRBJ1-1; 7 bases map to TRBD1. This CDR3 is 15 amino acids long. J gave up 0 bases and V 5 bases, and 9 bases lay outside the gene matches. The germline gives CDR1 SQVTM, CDR2 ANQGSEA.

This clonotype was seen at least ten times. The CDR3 DNA reads as TGCAGCGCTGGGGCTAGCGGGAGTAGGACAGATACGCAGTATTTT. Protein: CSAGASGSRTDTQYF. This chain links TRBV29-1 with TRBJ2-3, with 10 positions matching TRBD2. CDR3 length: 15 amino acids. Germline CDR1 is SQVTM and CDR2 is ANQGSEA. Trimming took 7 bases from V and 3 from J; bases not matched to a gene: 10.

This rearrangement joins TRBV3-1 to TRBJ2-7, with D hard to call. Trimming removed 2 bases from V and 4 bases from J, with 15 bases in between. Germline assignment: CDR1 LGHDT and CDR2 YNNKEL (reference sequence). The CDR3 is 15 residues long. DNA for the CDR3: TGTGCCAGCAGCCAAACTACCATACTTGTTTACGAGCAGTACTTC. This encodes CASSQTTILVYEQYF.

On this clonotype: Sequence at one end of the junction differs from germline and may be a read error. The rearrangement joins TRBV11-2 to TRBJ2-3; a weak D match, TRBD1 (5 bases). The CDR3 runs to 17 residues. Germline CDR1 and CDR2: SGHAT and FQNNGV. The CDR3 loop is CASRLGVHSILTDTQYF. The DNA for the CDR3 is TGTGCCAGCAGATTAGGGGTGCACTCCATACTGACAGATACGCAGTATTTT.

The chain links TRBV7-6 to TRBJ2-7; D remains unclear. The germline CDR1 and CDR2 sequences are SGHVS and FNYEAQ. The CDR3 is made up of 14 amino acids. V was pared by 0 bases and J by 6 bases, with 12 bases between. The CDR3 spells CASSLAPNVVEQYF. The CDR3 nucleotides read TGTGCCAGCAGCTTAGCACCGAACGTGGTCGAGCAGTACTTC.

The V gene is TRBV27, the J gene TRBJ1-2, with 7 bases matching TRBD1. J lost 4 bases, V lost 4 bases, and 9 bases had no gene match. Per germline, CDR1 MNHEY and CDR2 SMNVEV (reference sequence). CDR3 size: 15 residues. CDR3 in DNA: TGTGCCAGCAGTTCCAGGACAGGATGGGGCTATGGCTACACCTTC. This sequence encodes CASSSRTGWGYGYTF.

The chain uses TRBV10-3 and TRBJ1-4; 7 nucleotides align to TRBD1. CDR1 ENHRY and CDR2 SYGVKD come from the germline V gene. The J segment lost 8 bases and the V segment lost 6 bases, leaving 6 bases of the junction unmatched. The CDR3 consists of 13 residues. CDR3 in DNA: TGTGCCATCAGCGAGGGACAGTGGGAAAAACTGTTTTTT. It translates to CAISEGQWEKLFF.

This clonotype was seen only a few times. The chain uses TRBV29-1 and TRBJ2-5; D possibly corresponds to TRBD2 (6 bases). The CDR3 covers 14 residues. Trimming stripped 2 bases from V and 5 bases from J, with 15 bases between. The germline CDR1 and CDR2 sequences are SQVTM and ANQGSEA. The CDR3 nucleotides read TGCAGCGTTGAACCGATCGGGGGTTGGGAGACCCAGTACTTC. Its protein product is CSVEPIGGWETQYF.

This sequence joins TRBV6-2 or TRBV6-3 and TRBJ2-1; 11 bases map to TRBD2. Trimming cost V 0 bases and J 4 bases; bases outside gene matches: 11. The CDR3 contains 19 residues. CDR1 and CDR2 (germline): MNHEY, SVGEGT. CDR3 DNA sequence: TGTGCCAGCAGTTACTCTACTAGCGGGGGCCCCGGAGGTTACAATGAGCAGTTCTTC. It codes for CASSYSTSGGPGGYNEQFF.

The CDR3 nucleotides are TGTGCCACCAGGGGAGGCGGGGAGCTGTTTTTT. Translating it yields CATRGGGELFF. The chain links TRBV2 to TRBJ2-2, with D perhaps being TRBD1 or TRBD2 (6 bases each). This CDR3 has 11 amino acids. Deletions cut 10 bases from V and 7 bases from J, with 10 bases between. Germline CDR1 reads SNHLY; CDR2 reads FYNNEI.

The rearrangement links TRBV12-3 or TRBV12-4 to TRBJ2-2; 8 nucleotides line up with TRBD2. The CDR3 is 16 residues long. V lost 2 bases, J lost 4 bases, and 6 bases stayed unmatched. Here the CDR3 DNA reads TGTGCCAGCAGTTTAACTCGGGAGGGCGGCACCGGGGAGCTGTTTTTT. Its protein is CASSLTREGGTGELFF.

J is TRBJ2-5 and V is TRBV7-8, with 10 bases fitting TRBD2. The V segment lost 4 bases and the J segment 13 bases; nucleotides outside the gene matches: 9. CDR1 and CDR2 from the germline V gene are SGHVS and FQNEAQ. The CDR3 totals 13 residues. CDR3 protein: CASSSGTSVSMYF. In DNA form, the CDR3 reads TGTGCCAGCAGCTCCGGGACTAGCGTCAGCATGTACTTC.

The chain uses TRBV5-4 and TRBJ1-2; no clear D. CDR3 length: 14 amino acids. Looked up from germline, CDR1 is SGHNT and CDR2 is YYREEE (reference sequence). The V and J ends lost 9 bases and 7 bases respectively, with 22 bases between them. The CDR3 sequence is CAMGPGILCSGYTF. The CDR3 coding sequence is TGTGCCATGGGCCCCGGGATCCTCTGCTCTGGCTACACCTTC.

This clonotype occurred a few times. This sequence joins TRBV20-1 and TRBJ2-2, with 8 positions matching TRBD2. This CDR3 contains 17 residues. Germline V lookup: CDR1 DFQATT, CDR2 SNEGSKA (reference sequence). V gave up 5 bases and J gave up 3 bases; unmatched junction bases: 14. CDR3 sequence: CSAGRTIAGIYTGELFF. The DNA for the CDR3 is TGCAGTGCTGGAAGAACCATAGCGGGGATTTACACCGGGGAGCTGTTTTTT.

This clonotype was observed a few times. CDR3 residues: CASSSPAGQGFSDTQYF. The CDR3 DNA sequence: TGTGCCAGCAGTTCCCCTGCGGGACAGGGGTTTTCAGATACGCAGTATTTT. The chain carries TRBV28 and TRBJ2-3; 10 positions agree with TRBD1. This CDR3 region has 17 residues. Germline lookup yields CDR1 MDHEN and CDR2 SYDVKM. After removal of 4 bases from V and 4 bases from J, the junction contained 11 bases not matched to a gene.

The chain couples TRBV6-5 to TRBJ2-7; no reliable D call. This CDR3 has 14 residues. The germline gives CDR1 MNHEY, CDR2 SVGAGI. Trimming pared 2 bases from V and 0 bases from J, leaving 8 bases between. Written as DNA, the CDR3 is TGTGCCAGCAGTTACGGACCGAGCTCCTACGAGCAGTACTTC. Residues: CASSYGPSSYEQYF.

V is TRBV20-1 and J is TRBJ2-2; unclear D gene. Germline V lookup: CDR1 DFQATT, CDR2 SNEGSKA (reference sequence). The length of the CDR3 is 13 residues. V shed 4 bases and J shed 0 bases, with 6 bases lying between them. The CDR3 protein is CSAKATNTGELFF. The CDR3 nucleotides read TGCAGTGCTAAAGCGACGAACACCGGGGAGCTGTTTTTT.

The rearrangement uses TRBV18 and TRBJ2-5; the D is unclear. Trimming took off 4 bases at V and 0 bases at J, with 6 bases between the two ends. CDR3 size: 13 residues. Germline CDR1 and CDR2: KGHSH and LQKENI. CDR3 region: CASSHQYQETQYF. In DNA, the CDR3 is TGTGCCAGCTCACACCAGTACCAAGAGACCCAGTACTTC.

This clonotype was counted a few times. The chain carries TRBV7-8 and TRBJ2-1; D ambiguous. Germline V gives CDR1 SGHVS, CDR2 FQNEAQ. The CDR3 extends over 12 amino acids. The ends were cut back, 1 base at V and 10 bases at J, with 8 bases in the middle. CDR3 sequence: CASSLDRAEQFF. The DNA for the CDR3 is TGTGCCAGCAGCTTAGATCGGGCCGAGCAGTTCTTC. The whole variable domain, filled in from reference TRBV7-8 and TRBJ2-1, reads GAGVSQSPRYKVAKRGQDVALRCDPISGHVSLFWYQQALGQGPEFLTYFQNEAQLDKSGLPSDRFFAERPEGSVSTLKIQRTQQEDSAVYLCASSLDRAEQFFGPGTRLTVL.

This clonotype was picked up many times. The CDR3 loop is CASSQGILAAEETQYF. CDR3 in DNA: TGTGCCAGCAGCCAAGGGATCCTAGCGGCCGAAGAGACCCAGTACTTC. The chain links TRBV3-1 to TRBJ2-5; 7 bases line up with TRBD2. In germline, CDR1 is LGHDT, CDR2 YNNKEL (reference sequence). The CDR3 length is 16 residues. Losses at the gene ends were 1 base for V and 3 bases for J; bases not matched to a gene: 8.

The chain is built from TRBV18 and TRBJ1-1; no firm D call. Germline loops: CDR1 KGHSH, CDR2 LQKENI. V lost 1 base and J 1 base, leaving 7 bases between the germline ends. The CDR3 has 14 amino acids. The CDR3 nucleotides are TGTGCCAGCTCACCACAGAGGCAGAACACTGAAGCTTTCTTT. Residues: CASSPQRQNTEAFF.

This clonotype came up a few times. V is TRBV11-2 and J is TRBJ1-6; TRBD1 matches 11 bases. V gave up 1 base and J gave up 10 bases; unmatched junction bases: 12. Germline V CDR1 and CDR2: SGHAT, FQNNGV. This CDR3 is built from 18 residues. This CDR3 is CASSLVRGPDRGRSPLHF. The CDR3 DNA follows: TGTGCCAGCAGCTTAGTTAGGGGGCCGGACAGGGGGCGGTCACCCCTCCACTTT.

Here the CDR3 reads CSASSDFQNIQYF. The CDR3 DNA sequence: TGCAGTGCTAGCTCCGACTTCCAAAACATTCAGTACTTC. The rearrangement joins TRBV20-1 to TRBJ2-4; D is undetermined. Germline V gives CDR1 DFQATT, CDR2 SNEGSKA (reference sequence). The V end lost 3 bases, the J end lost 5 bases, and 11 bases lay between the germline ends. The CDR3 spans 13 residues.

This clonotype showed up just a few times. This sequence joins TRBV7-9 and TRBJ1-2; maybe TRBD1 (5 bases). The CDR3 extends over 12 amino acids. Germline V gene sequence: CDR1 SEHNR, CDR2 FQNEAQ (reference sequence). Deletions cut 10 bases from V and 6 bases from J, with 15 bases between. The CDR3 is CATTGRKNGYTF. CDR3 nucleotides: TGTGCCACAACGGGACGGAAGAATGGCTACACCTTC. Combining the CDR3 with reference TRBV7-9 and TRBJ1-2 gives the whole variable domain DTGVSQNPRHKITKRGQNVTFRCDPISEHNRLYWYRQTLGQGPEFLTYFQNEAQLEKSRLLSDRFSAERPKGSFSTLEIQRTEQGDSAMYLCATTGRKNGYTFGSGTRLTVV.

This clonotype turned up a few times. V gene TRBV9 combines with J gene TRBJ1-1; D ambiguous. Trimming left V 1 base short and J 1 base short, with 8 bases between. The CDR3 is 14 amino acids. Germline assignment: CDR1 SGDLS and CDR2 YYNGEE. The CDR3 loop is CASSVSGSNTEAFF. The CDR3 DNA is TGTGCCAGCAGCGTATCCGGGTCGAACACTGAAGCTTTCTTT.

In its sample, this clonotype was seen many times. Written as DNA, the CDR3 is TGTGCCATCAGTGAACAGGGGGCCAACGAGCAGTACTTC. Translation gives CAISEQGANEQYF. The chain joins TRBV10-3 to TRBJ2-7, with 9 bases fitting TRBD1. V dropped 3 bases and J dropped 5; count of bases not matched to a gene: 2. The germline gives CDR1 ENHRY, CDR2 SYGVKD. The CDR3 runs 13 residues.

This clonotype was detected a few times. The gene calls are TRBV7-8 and TRBJ2-6; 8 positions agree with TRBD1. The CDR3 runs to 16 residues. V lost 9 bases and J lost 1; bases outside the gene matches: 8. Germline CDR1 and CDR2: SGHVS and FQNEAQ. CDR3 DNA sequence: TGTGCCAGTCCCCCGGGACAGGTATCTGGGGCCAACGTCCTGACTTTC. Its protein product is CASPPGQVSGANVLTF.

The rearrangement joins TRBV28 to TRBJ2-1; 12 positions agree with TRBD2. The CDR3 loop spans 15 amino acids. The germline V gene encodes CDR1 MDHEN and CDR2 SYDVKM. J lost 6 bases, V lost 3 bases, and 3 bases had no gene match. CDR3 sequence reads: CASSFGLAGINEQFF. The CDR3, as DNA: TGTGCCAGCAGTTTTGGACTAGCGGGGATCAATGAGCAGTTCTTC.